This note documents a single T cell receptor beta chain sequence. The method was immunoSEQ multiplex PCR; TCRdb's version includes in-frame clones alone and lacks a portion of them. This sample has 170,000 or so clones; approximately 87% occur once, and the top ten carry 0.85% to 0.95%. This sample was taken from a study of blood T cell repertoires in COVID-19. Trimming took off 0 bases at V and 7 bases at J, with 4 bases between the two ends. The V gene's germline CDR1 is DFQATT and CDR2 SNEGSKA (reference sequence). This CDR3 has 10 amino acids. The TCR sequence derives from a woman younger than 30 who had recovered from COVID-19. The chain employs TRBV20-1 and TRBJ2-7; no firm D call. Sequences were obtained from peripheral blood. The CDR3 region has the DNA TGCAGTGCTAGAGATGTAGAGCAGTACTTC. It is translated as CSARDVEQYF.